The clone carrying this T cell receptor (beta chain) was seen repeatedly, ten times or more. Antigen: not known. From germline, CDR1 is LGHDT and CDR2 YNNKEL (reference sequence). The CDR3 extends over 16 amino acids. Trimming removed 1 base at V and 3 bases at J, with 10 bases between. This specimen comes from a study of regulatory T cells in long-lasting Graves disease. Across the whole study: By definition, persistent Graves' disease involved antithyroid drugs for over 5 years alongside positive TSH receptor antibodies.

Whole-study results and caveats: A greater number of public clonotypes (under 3,000) was shared by persistent patients than by new patients (approximately 1,000).

Building of the TCR beta libraries involved iRepertoire HTBI primers and Arm-PCR of CDR3 regions. TCRdb called the multiplex PCR reads again in MiXCR, with one record for every CDR3 protein. The data show some 440,000 distinct CDR3 sequences, less than 25% seen once. The time point is: persistent/refractory GD, antithyroid drugs over 5 years with positive TRAb. With RNA extracted from PBMCs as input, the TCR library was made. This TCR derives from a female donor with Graves disease. This chain joins TRBV3-1 and TRBJ2-6; D is perhaps TRBD2 (7 bases). Sequencing used peripheral blood mononuclear cells (PBMCs), obtained when the disease was refractory, from a patient treated with antithyroid drugs. The CDR3 here is CASSQVGGRGANVLTF. In DNA form, the CDR3 reads TGTGCCAGCAGCCAAGTCGGGGGGCGTGGGGCCAACGTCCTGACTTTC.